The 17 T cell receptor beta chains reported below all come from one sample, sequenced in a study of cytomegalovirus exposure and HLA in healthy donors. Sequenced by immunoSEQ multiplex PCR; TCRdb stores in-frame clones only, minus some. The sample lists some 270,000 clones; 80% to 90% were seen once. Source material: PBMCs. These receptors all stem from a woman between 18 and 30 years old in good health and CMV-seronegative.

The chain has TRBV5-5 and TRBJ2-7; 10 nucleotides agree with TRBD1. Germline assignment: CDR1 SGHKS and CDR2 YYEKEE (reference sequence). V trimming: 4 bases; J trimming: 5 bases; junction bases outside the gene matches: 12. The CDR3 is made up of 16 amino acids. CDR3 amino acids: CASSRNPGTGVDEQYF. The CDR3 bases are TGTGCCAGCAGCCGTAATCCAGGGACAGGGGTGGACGAGCAGTACTTC.

V usage is TRBV2 and J usage is TRBJ1-2; the match to TRBD1 covers 8 bases. The CDR3 extends over 13 amino acids. Unmatched junction bases numbered 10, after V lost 8 bases and J lost 8 bases. From germline, CDR1 is SNHLY and CDR2 FYNNEI. CDR3 bases: TGTGCCAGCGGCGGCGACAGGGGTGGCGGCTACACCTTC. This gives the protein CASGGDRGGGYTF.

The chain links TRBV6-5 to TRBJ2-7, with 9 positions matching TRBD1. This CDR3 has 12 amino acids. Losses at the gene ends were 6 bases for V and 5 bases for J; bases not matched to a gene: 2. Germline-derived CDR1 and CDR2 are MNHEY and SVGAGI. CDR3: CASSDRGNEQYF. DNA of the CDR3: TGTGCCAGCAGCGACAGGGGGAACGAGCAGTACTTC.

The chain combines TRBV7-6 with TRBJ2-2; 10 bases align to TRBD1. With V trimmed by 4 bases and J by 3 bases, 11 bases remained unmatched. The CDR3 is 18 amino acids. Germline V gene sequence: CDR1 SGHVS, CDR2 FNYEAQ. CDR3 loop: CASSYAPGTGDYTGELFF. The CDR3 DNA is TGTGCCAGCAGCTACGCACCCGGGACAGGGGATTACACCGGGGAGCTGTTTTTT. Together with reference TRBV7-6 and TRBJ2-2, the CDR3 gives the full variable domain: GAGVSQSPRYKVTKRGQDVALRCDPISGHVSLYWYRQALGQGPEFLTYFNYEAQQDKSGLPNDRFSAERPEGSISTLTIQRTEQRDSAMYRCASSYAPGTGDYTGELFFGEGSRLTVL.

The V gene is TRBV6-5, the J gene TRBJ1-2; TRBD1 might be the D (6 bases). Trimming removed 11 bases at V and 1 base at J, with 11 bases between. This CDR3 spans 12 amino acids. Germline-derived CDR1 and CDR2 are MNHEY and SVGAGI. Here the CDR3 reads CAAQQGNYGYTF. The CDR3 coding sequence is TGTGCCGCTCAACAGGGTAACTATGGCTACACCTTC.

The chain uses TRBV27 and TRBJ1-2; D may be TRBD1 (6 bases). Germline loops: CDR1 MNHEY, CDR2 SMNVEV (reference sequence). Trimming removed 3 bases at V and 4 bases at J, with 12 bases between. The CDR3 covers 14 residues. The CDR3 bases are TGTGCCAGCAGTTTTGGGGCAGGGGTCTATGGCTACACCTTC. Its protein product is CASSFGAGVYGYTF.

V and J are TRBV28 and TRBJ2-7; a possible D gene is TRBD2 (6 bases). The CDR3 contains 12 residues. CDR1 and CDR2 (germline): MDHEN, SYDVKM. The V gene lost 3 bases and the J gene lost 5 bases, with 8 bases spanning the gap. CDR3 protein: CASSFGGDEQYF. DNA of the CDR3: TGTGCCAGCAGTTTCGGAGGGGACGAGCAGTACTTC.

The chain links TRBV6-5 to TRBJ1-5, with unresolved D. The CDR3 is made up of 14 amino acids. Germline V lookup: CDR1 MNHEY, CDR2 SVGAGI. Trimming took 0 bases from V and 2 from J, leaving 5 bases between them. Here the CDR3 DNA reads TGTGCCAGCAGTTACTCCCTTGGCAATCAGCCCCAGCATTTT. Its protein product is CASSYSLGNQPQHF.

This clone is a singleton in its sample. The chain recombines TRBV5-8 with TRBJ2-2; D is uncertain. This CDR3 has 12 residues. The ends were cut back, 6 bases at V and 3 bases at J, with 6 bases in the middle. Per germline, CDR1 SGHTS and CDR2 YDEGEE. Here the CDR3 reads CASTRDTGELFF. The CDR3 DNA sequence: TGTGCCAGCACTCGGGACACCGGGGAGCTGTTTTTT.

V is TRBV2 and J is TRBJ1-1; unclear D gene. This CDR3 region has 13 residues. Trimming removed 6 bases from V and 1 base from J, with 9 bases in between. Per germline, CDR1 SNHLY and CDR2 FYNNEI. The CDR3 nucleotides read TGTGCCAGCAGGCGAGGAGCGAACACTGAAGCTTTCTTT. Encoded protein: CASRRGANTEAFF.

This clone has just one count. This chain joins TRBV6-1 and TRBJ2-7; 7 bases map to TRBD2. The CDR3 loop spans 15 amino acids. Germline values: CDR1 MNHNS, CDR2 SASEGT. V trimming: 4 bases; J trimming: 2 bases; junction bases outside the gene matches: 8. CDR3 sequence reads: CASSVVSGGPYEQYF. The CDR3 bases are TGTGCCAGCAGTGTGGTTTCGGGGGGACCCTACGAGCAGTACTTC.

J is TRBJ1-2 and V is TRBV5-1; 8 nucleotides match TRBD1. CDR1 is SGHRS, CDR2 YFSETQ, per germline. This CDR3 region has 14 residues. Germline trimming cut 2 bases from V and 5 bases from J; bases unmatched to any gene: 5. The CDR3 reads CASSLGQGHYGYTF. The CDR3 DNA follows: TGCGCCAGCAGCTTAGGACAGGGTCATTATGGCTACACCTTC.

CDR3 sequence: CASSDGGAETQYF. For the CDR3, the DNA is TGCGCCAGCAGTGATGGAGGGGCAGAGACCCAGTACTTC. The gene calls are TRBV10-1 and TRBJ2-5, with D possibly being TRBD2 (6 bases). The CDR3 totals 13 residues. Germline V CDR1 and CDR2: WNHNN, SYGVQD (reference sequence). Trimming took 3 bases from V and 4 from J, leaving 9 bases between them.

This clone was seen more than once but under ten times. This chain joins TRBV7-8 and TRBJ1-2, with 8 bases lining up with TRBD1. The CDR3 spans 14 residues. Trimming took 1 base from V and 6 from J; bases not matched to a gene: 4. Per germline, CDR1 SGHVS and CDR2 FQNEAQ. The CDR3, as DNA: TGTGCCAGCAGCTTAGTAGGGACAGGAAATGGCTACACCTTC. Translated: CASSLVGTGNGYTF.

The chain combines TRBV7-9 with TRBJ1-4, with D possibly matching TRBD1 (6 bases). This CDR3 has 15 residues. The V gene lost 4 bases and the J gene lost 3 bases, with 12 bases spanning the gap. CDR1 is SEHNR and CDR2 is FQNEAQ in the germline V gene (reference sequence). The CDR3 DNA sequence: TGTGCCAGCAGCTGGGCAGGGGTCTCTAATGAAAAACTGTTTTTT. Translating gives CASSWAGVSNEKLFF.

This clone was detected only a few times. The identical CDR3 is also encoded by other nucleotide sequences in the sample. The chain is built from TRBV7-9 and TRBJ1-5, with 7 bases matching TRBD1. From germline, CDR1 is SEHNR and CDR2 FQNEAQ (reference sequence). The CDR3 consists of 13 residues. Trimming took 2 bases from V and 5 from J; bases not matched to a gene: 0. The CDR3 loop reads CASSLTGDQPQHF. CDR3 sequence (DNA): TGTGCCAGCAGCTTAACAGGGGATCAGCCCCAGCATTTT.

V is TRBV19 and J is TRBJ1-6, with D unresolved. CDR3 length equals 15 residues. Between the trimmed V and J ends, which lost 1 base and 8 bases, there was a span of 12 bases. Germline CDR1 reads LNHDA; CDR2 reads SQIVND (reference sequence). The CDR3 region is CASSIGGGIYSPLHF. The CDR3 DNA follows: TGTGCCAGTAGTATAGGAGGCGGCATCTATTCACCCCTCCACTTT.